What follows are 19 T cell receptor beta chains derived from one specimen sequenced in a study of CDR3 diversity in severe acne. TCRdb itself ran the PCR reads through MiXCR, one entry per CDR3 protein. The table has some 84,000 distinct CDR3 sequences, approximately 51% seen once. The material sequenced was blood. The receptors derive from a male donor in good health, without acne.

Ten or more counts support this clonotype. The V call is TRBV27, the J call TRBJ2-5; TRBD1 aligns across 7 bases. Germline CDR1 is MNHEY and CDR2 is SMNVEV (reference sequence). The V and J ends lost 3 bases and 2 bases, in that order; junction bases with no gene match: 3. This CDR3 comprises 14 residues. The CDR3 sequence: CASSLNRGQETQYF. CDR3 nucleotide sequence: TGTGCCAGCAGTTTGAACAGGGGACAAGAGACCCAGTACTTC.

This chain joins TRBV2 and TRBJ1-2, with D perhaps TRBD1 (5 bases). CDR3 length equals 13 residues. CDR1 and CDR2 from the germline V gene are SNHLY and FYNNEI. V shed 7 bases and J shed 5 bases, with 14 bases lying between them. Here the CDR3 reads CASIYGAPYGYTF. DNA for the CDR3: TGTGCCAGCATATACGGGGCACCTTATGGCTACACCTTC.

This chain links TRBV7-9 with TRBJ2-5, with TRBD1 matching 12 bases. The CDR3 has 16 amino acids. The V segment lost 5 bases and the J segment 4 bases; nucleotides outside the gene matches: 8. From germline, CDR1 is SEHNR and CDR2 FQNEAQ (reference sequence). CDR3 in DNA: TGTGCCAGCAGCCCCGGGGACAGGGGGCAGGGAGAGACCCAGTACTTC. Encoded protein: CASSPGDRGQGETQYF. Drawing the rest from reference TRBV7-9 and TRBJ2-5, the complete variable domain is DTGVSQNPRHKITKRGQNVTFRCDPISEHNRLYWYRQTLGQGPEFLTYFQNEAQLEKSRLLSDRFSAERPKGSFSTLEIQRTEQGDSAMYLCASSPGDRGQGETQYFGPGTRLLVL.

The chain recombines TRBV19 with TRBJ2-3; TRBD2 matches 11 bases. Germline-derived CDR1 and CDR2 are LNHDA and SQIVND (reference sequence). Germline trimming cut 2 bases from V and 6 bases from J; bases unmatched to any gene: 7. This CDR3 is built from 16 residues. CDR3 in amino acids: CASSILLAGVGDTQYF. In nucleotides, the CDR3 is TGTGCCAGTAGTATACTACTAGCGGGAGTGGGGGATACGCAGTATTTT.

In the case of this clonotype: One end of the junction does not line up with germline, which may come from a read error. The chain is built from TRBV9 and TRBJ1-1; D ambiguous. This CDR3 has 14 residues. Germline-derived CDR1 and CDR2 are SGDLS and YYNGEE. For the CDR3, the DNA is TGTGCCAGCAGCTCTGACATGAACACCACTGATGCTTTCTTT. Its protein product is CASSSDMNTTDAFF.

To note about this clonotype: A single base separates this from a much larger clone, so it may be a read error. The chain combines TRBV12-3 or TRBV12-4 with TRBJ2-5, with 9 bases matching TRBD1. This CDR3 comprises 16 residues. V shed 6 bases and J 3 bases; nucleotides not matched to a gene: 11. CDR3 sequence (DNA): TGTGCCAGCAGGGGTCCCGGGACAGGGCGGAAAGAGACCCAGTACTTC. Encoded protein: CASRGPGTGRKETQYF.

This clonotype has only a few counts. V gene TRBV29-1 combines with J gene TRBJ2-7; D gene ambiguous. Germline V CDR1 and CDR2: SQVTM, ANQGSEA. The germline V and J ends were trimmed by 1 base and 4 bases, with 8 bases remaining between them. The CDR3 has 12 amino acids. This CDR3 is CSVEGSGYEQYF. CDR3 DNA sequence: TGCAGCGTTGAAGGCTCTGGGTACGAGCAGTACTTC.

This clonotype was seen a few times. The chain employs TRBV10-3 and TRBJ1-5; a weak D match, TRBD1 (5 bases). This CDR3 region has 15 residues. Germline CDR1 reads ENHRY; CDR2 reads SYGVKD. Trimming took 2 bases from V and 2 from J, leaving 10 bases between them. The CDR3 DNA follows: TGTGCCATCAGTGAGGGACACCATGGCAATCAGCCCCAGCATTTT. Translating gives CAISEGHHGNQPQHF.

V is TRBV12-3 or TRBV12-4 and J is TRBJ2-7, with TRBD1 identical over 10 bases. The length of the CDR3 is 14 residues. J was trimmed by 5 bases and V by 3 bases; bases with no gene match: 4. The CDR3 DNA reads TGTGCCAGCAGTTTGCGGGACAGGGGTGACGAGCAGTACTTC. Translated: CASSLRDRGDEQYF.

By frequency in the sample, this clonotype is medium-sized. V usage is TRBV24-1 and J usage is TRBJ2-3; D not resolved. Trimming pared 4 bases from V and 4 bases from J, leaving 5 bases between. The CDR3 covers 12 residues. Per germline, CDR1 KGHDR and CDR2 SFDVKD. CDR3 sequence reads: CATSENPDTQYF. In DNA, the CDR3 is TGTGCCACCAGTGAGAATCCAGATACGCAGTATTTT.

The genes are TRBV6-4 and TRBJ1-1; D may be TRBD1 (6 bases). The CDR3 runs to 14 residues. V lost 3 bases to trimming and J lost 5 bases, with 13 bases between them. Germline-derived CDR1 and CDR2 are MRHNA and SNTAGT. CDR3 DNA: TGTGCCAGCAGTGATCTCAGGGGAGGGACTGAAGCTTTCTTT. It is translated as CASSDLRGGTEAFF.

In this sample, this clonotype turned up many times. The rearrangement links TRBV9 to TRBJ1-3; the match to TRBD1 covers 9 bases. This CDR3 contains 16 residues. Unmatched junction bases numbered 7, after V lost 4 bases and J lost 2 bases. Germline V CDR1 and CDR2: SGDLS, YYNGEE. The CDR3 nucleotides read TGTGCCAGCAGCCCAGGGACAGGGTTAGCTGGAAACACCATATATTTT. Protein sequence: CASSPGTGLAGNTIYF.

This clonotype was detected many times. J is TRBJ1-2 and V is TRBV25-1, with D possibly matching TRBD1 (6 bases). The CDR3 contains 14 residues. Deletions cut 1 base from V and 2 bases from J, with 8 bases between. Germline lookup yields CDR1 MGHDK and CDR2 SYGVNS. In DNA form, the CDR3 reads TGTGCCAGCAGTGAATTTGGACAGAACTATGGCTACACCTTC. This sequence encodes CASSEFGQNYGYTF.

Many counts were recorded for this clonotype. The V call is TRBV30, the J call TRBJ1-5; TRBD1 aligns across 8 bases. This CDR3 contains 17 residues. Germline CDR1 reads GTSNPN; CDR2 reads SVGIG (reference sequence). V gave up 1 base and J gave up 4 bases; unmatched junction bases: 12. The CDR3 DNA follows: TGTGCCTGGAGTGATTATTCGGGACAGGCCCTGAATCAGCCCCAGCATTTT. It is translated as CAWSDYSGQALNQPQHF. Full variable domain (rest looked up from reference TRBV30 and TRBJ1-5): SQTIHQWPATLVQPVGSPLSLECTVEGTSNPNLYWYRQAAGRGLQLLFYSVGIGQISSEVPQNLSASRPQDRQFILSSKKLLLSDSGFYLCAWSDYSGQALNQPQHFGDGTRLSIL.

This clonotype was detected a few times. The rearrangement uses TRBV20-1 and TRBJ2-7, with 13 nucleotides matching TRBD2. The CDR3 totals 13 residues. Germline V gene sequence: CDR1 DFQATT, CDR2 SNEGSKA (reference sequence). With V trimmed by 6 bases and J by 4 bases, 3 bases remained unmatched. The CDR3 sequence: CSATLAGGYEQYF. The CDR3 DNA reads as TGCAGTGCAACACTAGCGGGAGGGTACGAGCAGTACTTC.

The chain carries TRBV11-3 and TRBJ2-7; 8 bases map to TRBD2. The CDR3 totals 24 residues. J lost 2 bases, V lost 1 base, and 31 bases had no gene match. Germline CDR1 and CDR2: SGHNT and YENEEA. The CDR3 spells CASSLAQNGPPRVAGGRPAYEQYF. In nucleotides, the CDR3 is TGTGCCAGCAGCTTAGCCCAAAATGGCCCACCAAGAGTTGCCGGCGGGAGGCCCGCCTACGAGCAGTACTTC.

This clonotype has at least ten counts. The chain has TRBV5-1 and TRBJ2-3; tentative D call: TRBD2 (6 bases). This CDR3 is built from 15 residues. The ends were cut back, 0 bases at V and 3 bases at J, with 11 bases in the middle. The germline V gene has CDR1 SGHRS and CDR2 YFSETQ. The CDR3 reads CASSLGSGGTDTQYF. The CDR3 nucleotides are TGCGCCAGCAGCTTGGGTAGCGGTGGGACAGATACGCAGTATTTT.

In its sample, this clonotype was seen once. One end of the junction varies from germline; a read error may be responsible. The chain is built from TRBV29-1 and TRBJ2-3, with 7 bases matching TRBD1. Germline lookup yields CDR1 SQVTM and CDR2 ANQGSEA. This CDR3 has 13 amino acids. CDR3 sequence (DNA): TGCGGCGTCGAAGGGCAGGGGGCAGATACGCAGTATTTT. Encoded protein: CGVEGQGADTQYF.

The gene calls are TRBV19 and TRBJ1-5; D is possibly TRBD1 (6 bases). The CDR3 consists of 13 residues. V lost 6 bases and J 5 bases, leaving 11 bases between the germline ends. Germline CDR1 reads LNHDA; CDR2 reads SQIVND (reference sequence). Here the CDR3 reads CASRRRTDQPQHF. The CDR3 DNA sequence: TGTGCCAGTAGGAGGCGGACAGATCAGCCCCAGCATTTT.